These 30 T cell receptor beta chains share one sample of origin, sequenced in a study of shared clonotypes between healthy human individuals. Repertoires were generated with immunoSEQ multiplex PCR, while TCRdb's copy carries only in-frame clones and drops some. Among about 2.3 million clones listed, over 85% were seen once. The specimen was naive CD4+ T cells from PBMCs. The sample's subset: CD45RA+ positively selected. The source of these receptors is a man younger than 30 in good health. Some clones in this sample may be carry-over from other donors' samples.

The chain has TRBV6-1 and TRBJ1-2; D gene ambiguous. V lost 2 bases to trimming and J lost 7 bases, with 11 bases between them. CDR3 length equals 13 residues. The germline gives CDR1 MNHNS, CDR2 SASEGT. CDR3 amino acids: CASSELGLVGYTF. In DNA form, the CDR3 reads TGTGCCAGCAGTGAACTTGGACTTGTTGGCTACACCTTC.

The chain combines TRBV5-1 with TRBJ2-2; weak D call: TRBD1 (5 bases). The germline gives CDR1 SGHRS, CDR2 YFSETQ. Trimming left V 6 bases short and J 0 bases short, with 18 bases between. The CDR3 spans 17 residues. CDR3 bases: TGCGCCAGCACAGAGACCCCCCCAGGGTCGAACACCGGGGAGCTGTTTTTT. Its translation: CASTETPPGSNTGELFF. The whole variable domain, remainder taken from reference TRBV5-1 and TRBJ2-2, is KAGVTQTPRYLIKTRGQQVTLSCSPISGHRSVSWYQQTPGQGLQFLFEYFSETQRNKGNFPGRFSGRQFSNSRSEMNVSTLELGDSALYLCASTETPPGSNTGELFFGEGSRLTVL.

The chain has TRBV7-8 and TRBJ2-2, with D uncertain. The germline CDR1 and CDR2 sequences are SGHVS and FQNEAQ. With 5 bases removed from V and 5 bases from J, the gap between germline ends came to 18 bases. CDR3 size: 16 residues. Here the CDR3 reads CASSKGGNSLTGELFF. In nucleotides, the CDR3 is TGTGCCAGCAGCAAAGGCGGAAACAGCCTTACCGGGGAGCTGTTTTTT.

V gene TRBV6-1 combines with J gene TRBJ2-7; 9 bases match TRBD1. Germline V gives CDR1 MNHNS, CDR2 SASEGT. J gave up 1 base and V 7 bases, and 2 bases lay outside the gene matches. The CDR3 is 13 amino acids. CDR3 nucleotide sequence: TGTGCCAGCATTGGACAGGGGTCCTACGAGCAGTACTTC. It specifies CASIGQGSYEQYF.

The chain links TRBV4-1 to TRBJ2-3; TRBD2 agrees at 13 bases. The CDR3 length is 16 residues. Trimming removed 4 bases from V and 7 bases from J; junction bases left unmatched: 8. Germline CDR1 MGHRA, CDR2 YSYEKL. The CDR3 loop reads CASSRTSGSLRNTQYF. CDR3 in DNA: TGCGCCAGCAGCCGGACTAGCGGGAGTTTAAGGAATACGCAGTATTTT.

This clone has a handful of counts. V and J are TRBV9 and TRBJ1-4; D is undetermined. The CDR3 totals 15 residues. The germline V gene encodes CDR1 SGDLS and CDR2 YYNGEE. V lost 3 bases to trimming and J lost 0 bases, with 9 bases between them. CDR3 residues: CASSGEGATNEKLFF. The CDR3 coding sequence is TGTGCCAGCAGCGGAGAGGGAGCAACTAATGAAAAACTGTTTTTT.

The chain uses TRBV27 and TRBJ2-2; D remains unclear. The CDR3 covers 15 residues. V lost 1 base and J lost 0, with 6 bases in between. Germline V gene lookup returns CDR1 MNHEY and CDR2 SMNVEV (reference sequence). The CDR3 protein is CASSLFGPNTGELFF. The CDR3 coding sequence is TGTGCCAGCAGTTTATTCGGCCCGAACACCGGGGAGCTGTTTTTT.

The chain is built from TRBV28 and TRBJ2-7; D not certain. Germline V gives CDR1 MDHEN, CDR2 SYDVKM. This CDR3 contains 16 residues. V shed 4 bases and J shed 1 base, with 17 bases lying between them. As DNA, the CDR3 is TGTGCCAGCAGTTCATTGGGCGGAGAGCCGTCCTACGAGCAGTACTTC. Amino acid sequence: CASSSLGGEPSYEQYF.

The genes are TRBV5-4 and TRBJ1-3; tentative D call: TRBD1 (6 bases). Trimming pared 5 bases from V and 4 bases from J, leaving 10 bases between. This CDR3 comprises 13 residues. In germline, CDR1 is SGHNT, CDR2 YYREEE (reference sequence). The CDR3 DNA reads TGTGCCAGCAGTACGGGACAAGGAAACACCATATATTTT. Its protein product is CASSTGQGNTIYF.

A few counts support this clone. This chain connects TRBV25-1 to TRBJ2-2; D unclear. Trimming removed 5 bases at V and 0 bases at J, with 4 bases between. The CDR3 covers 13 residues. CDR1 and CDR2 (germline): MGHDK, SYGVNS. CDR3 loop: CASSPANTGELFF. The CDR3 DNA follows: TGTGCCAGCAGTCCGGCGAACACCGGGGAGCTGTTTTTT.

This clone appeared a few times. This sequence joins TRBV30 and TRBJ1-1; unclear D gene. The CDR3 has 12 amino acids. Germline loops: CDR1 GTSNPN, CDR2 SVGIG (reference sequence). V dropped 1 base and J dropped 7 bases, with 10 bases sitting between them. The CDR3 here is CAWSAPAGEAFF. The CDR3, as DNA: TGTGCCTGGAGTGCCCCCGCCGGTGAAGCTTTCTTT.

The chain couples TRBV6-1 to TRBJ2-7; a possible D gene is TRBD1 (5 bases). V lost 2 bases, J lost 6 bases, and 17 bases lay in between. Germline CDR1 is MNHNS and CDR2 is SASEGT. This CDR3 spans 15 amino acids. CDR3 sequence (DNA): TGTGCCAGCAGTGAATCCTGGGGCGGTTGGGGCGAGCAGTACTTC. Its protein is CASSESWGGWGEQYF.

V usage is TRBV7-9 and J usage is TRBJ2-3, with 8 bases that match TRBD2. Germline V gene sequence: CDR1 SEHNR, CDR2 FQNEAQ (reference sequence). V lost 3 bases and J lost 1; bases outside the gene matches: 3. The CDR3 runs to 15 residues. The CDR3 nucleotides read TGTGCCAGCAGCTTGCGGGAGGCCCGCACAGATACGCAGTATTTT. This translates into CASSLREARTDTQYF. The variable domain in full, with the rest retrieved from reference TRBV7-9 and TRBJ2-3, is DTGVSQNPRHKITKRGQNVTFRCDPISEHNRLYWYRQTLGQGPEFLTYFQNEAQLEKSRLLSDRFSAERPKGSFSTLEIQRTEQGDSAMYLCASSLREARTDTQYFGPGTRLTVL.

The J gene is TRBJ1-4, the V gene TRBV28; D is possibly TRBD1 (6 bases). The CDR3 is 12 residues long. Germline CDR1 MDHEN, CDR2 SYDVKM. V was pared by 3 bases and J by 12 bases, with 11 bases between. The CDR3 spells CASSLSQGQLFF. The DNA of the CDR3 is TGTGCCAGCAGTTTGTCGCAGGGGCAACTGTTTTTT.

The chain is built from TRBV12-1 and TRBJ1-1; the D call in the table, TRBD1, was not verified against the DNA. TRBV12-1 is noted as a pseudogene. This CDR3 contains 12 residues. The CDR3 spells CASSFYRVKAFF. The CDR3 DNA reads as TGTGCCAGCAGCTTTTACAGAGTCAAAGCTTTCTTT.

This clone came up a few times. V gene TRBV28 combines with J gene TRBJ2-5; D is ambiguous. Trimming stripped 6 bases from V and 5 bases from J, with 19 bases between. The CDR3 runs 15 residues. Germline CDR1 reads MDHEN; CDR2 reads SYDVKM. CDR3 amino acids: CASSLVPGSVETQYF. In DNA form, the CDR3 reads TGTGCCAGCAGCCTTGTCCCGGGCAGCGTGGAGACCCAGTACTTC.

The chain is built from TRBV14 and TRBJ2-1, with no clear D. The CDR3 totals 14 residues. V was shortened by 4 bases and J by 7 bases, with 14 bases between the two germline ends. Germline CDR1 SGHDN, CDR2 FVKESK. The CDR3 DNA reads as TGTGCCAGCAGCCCCCTAGGCGGAGTGAATGAGCAGTTCTTC. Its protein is CASSPLGGVNEQFF.

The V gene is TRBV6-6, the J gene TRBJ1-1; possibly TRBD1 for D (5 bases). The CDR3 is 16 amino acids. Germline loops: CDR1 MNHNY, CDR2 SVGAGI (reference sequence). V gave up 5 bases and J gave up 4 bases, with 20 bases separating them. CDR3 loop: CASSPRGPPRTTEAFF. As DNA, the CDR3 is TGTGCCAGCAGTCCTAGGGGTCCCCCTAGGACCACTGAAGCTTTCTTT.

CDR3 coding DNA: TGCGCCAGCAGCTTGGCCGTCGAGGGAACCTACGAGCAGTACTTC. It yields the protein CASSLAVEGTYEQYF. The chain has TRBV5-1 and TRBJ2-7, with a weak D call TRBD2 (5 bases). The germline V and J ends were trimmed by 0 bases and 2 bases, with 12 bases remaining between them. Germline CDR1 is SGHRS and CDR2 is YFSETQ. This CDR3 has 15 residues.

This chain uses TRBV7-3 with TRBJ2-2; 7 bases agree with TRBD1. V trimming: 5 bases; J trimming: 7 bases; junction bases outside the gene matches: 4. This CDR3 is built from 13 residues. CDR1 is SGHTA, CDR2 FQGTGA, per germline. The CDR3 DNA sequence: TGTGCCAGCAGCCGAACAGGGGACGGGGAGCTGTTTTTT. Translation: CASSRTGDGELFF.

The CDR3 DNA is TGTGCCAGCAGCTTAGGGCGCTCACCCCTCCACTTT. Translating it yields CASSLGRSPLHF. This chain joins TRBV7-2 and TRBJ1-6; D uncertain. This CDR3 is built from 12 residues. From germline, CDR1 is SGHTA and CDR2 FQGNSA. V lost 1 base and J lost 10, with 5 bases in between.

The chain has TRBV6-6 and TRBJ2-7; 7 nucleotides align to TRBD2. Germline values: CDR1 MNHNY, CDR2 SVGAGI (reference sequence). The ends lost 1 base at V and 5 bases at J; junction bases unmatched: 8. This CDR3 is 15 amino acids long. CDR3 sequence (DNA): TGTGCCAGCAGTTACTGGGCAGGGAGGGAGGACGAGCAGTACTTC. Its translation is CASSYWAGREDEQYF.

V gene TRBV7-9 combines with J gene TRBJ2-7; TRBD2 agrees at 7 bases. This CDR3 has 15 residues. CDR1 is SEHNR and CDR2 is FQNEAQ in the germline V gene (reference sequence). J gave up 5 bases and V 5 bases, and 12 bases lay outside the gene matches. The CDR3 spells CASSNGGLRGDEQYF. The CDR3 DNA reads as TGTGCCAGCAGCAATGGGGGACTAAGGGGTGACGAGCAGTACTTC.

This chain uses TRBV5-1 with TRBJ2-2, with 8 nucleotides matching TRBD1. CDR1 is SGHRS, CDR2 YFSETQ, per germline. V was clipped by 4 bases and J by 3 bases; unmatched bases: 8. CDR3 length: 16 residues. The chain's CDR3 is CASSGAGTGHTGELFF. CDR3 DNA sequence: TGCGCCAGCAGCGGGGCCGGGACAGGTCACACCGGGGAGCTGTTTTTT.

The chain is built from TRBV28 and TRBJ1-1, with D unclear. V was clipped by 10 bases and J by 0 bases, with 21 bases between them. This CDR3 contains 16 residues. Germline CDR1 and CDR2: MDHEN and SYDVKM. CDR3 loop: CATLLSPTLMNTEAFF. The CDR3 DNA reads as TGTGCCACCCTCCTATCCCCGACACTGATGAACACTGAAGCTTTCTTT.

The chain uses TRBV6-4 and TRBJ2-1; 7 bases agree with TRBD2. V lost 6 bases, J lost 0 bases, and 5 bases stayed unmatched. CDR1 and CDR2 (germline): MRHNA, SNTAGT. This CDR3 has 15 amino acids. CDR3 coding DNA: TGTGCCAGCAGCTCGAGCGGGAACTCCTACAATGAGCAGTTCTTC. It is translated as CASSSSGNSYNEQFF.

The CDR3 loop is CASSFLRGTVPGKTGELFF. The CDR3 DNA reads TGTGCCAGCAGTTTTCTGCGCGGGACTGTCCCGGGGAAGACCGGGGAGCTGTTTTTT. The chain recombines TRBV27 with TRBJ2-2, with a tentative D call TRBD2 (6 bases). Germline values: CDR1 MNHEY, CDR2 SMNVEV (reference sequence). The CDR3 sequence is 19 residues long. Trimming took 3 bases from V and 5 from J, leaving 25 bases between them.

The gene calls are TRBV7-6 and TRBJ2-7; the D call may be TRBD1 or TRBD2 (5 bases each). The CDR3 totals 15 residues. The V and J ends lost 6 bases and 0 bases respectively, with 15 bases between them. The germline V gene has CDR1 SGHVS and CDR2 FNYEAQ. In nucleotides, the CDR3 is TGTGCCAGCAGACAAACAGGAGGACCCTCCTACGAGCAGTACTTC. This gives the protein CASRQTGGPSYEQYF.

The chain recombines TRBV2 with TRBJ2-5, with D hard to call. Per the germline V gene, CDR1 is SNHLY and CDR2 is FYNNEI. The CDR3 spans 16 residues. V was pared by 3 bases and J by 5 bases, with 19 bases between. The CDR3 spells CASSDERAPPGETQYF. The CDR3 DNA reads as TGTGCCAGCAGTGATGAACGGGCCCCGCCTGGGGAGACCCAGTACTTC.

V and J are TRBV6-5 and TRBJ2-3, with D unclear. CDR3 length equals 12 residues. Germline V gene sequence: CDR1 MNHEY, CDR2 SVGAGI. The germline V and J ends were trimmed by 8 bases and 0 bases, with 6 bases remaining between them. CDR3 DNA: TGTGCCAGCGGGGTGAGCACAGATACGCAGTATTTT. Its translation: CASGVSTDTQYF.